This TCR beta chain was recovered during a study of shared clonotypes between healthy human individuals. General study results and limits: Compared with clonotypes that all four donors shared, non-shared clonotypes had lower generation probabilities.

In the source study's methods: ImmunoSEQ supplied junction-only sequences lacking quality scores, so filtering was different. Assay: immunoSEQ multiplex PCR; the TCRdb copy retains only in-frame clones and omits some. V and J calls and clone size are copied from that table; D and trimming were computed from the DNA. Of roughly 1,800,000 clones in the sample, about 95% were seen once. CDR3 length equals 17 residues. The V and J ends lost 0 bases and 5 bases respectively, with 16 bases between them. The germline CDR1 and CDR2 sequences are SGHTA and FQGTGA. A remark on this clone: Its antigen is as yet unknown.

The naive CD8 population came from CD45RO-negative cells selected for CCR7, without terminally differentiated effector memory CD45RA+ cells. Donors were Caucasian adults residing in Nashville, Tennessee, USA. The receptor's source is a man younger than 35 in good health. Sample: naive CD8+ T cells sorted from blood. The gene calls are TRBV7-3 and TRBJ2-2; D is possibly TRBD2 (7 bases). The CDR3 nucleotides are TGTGCCAGCAGCTTAACGTTGGCAGGGAGGGGGACCGGGGAGCTGTTTTTT. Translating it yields CASSLTLAGRGTGELFF.